This is a list of T cell receptor beta chains from one sample in a study of blood T cell repertoires in COVID-19. Clones were read by immunoSEQ multiplex PCR, and TCRdb kept only the in-frame ones, dropping some. The profile shows around 250,000 clones, more than 75% of them singletons. The specimen sequenced was PBMCs or T cells enriched from blood (not recorded which). These receptors came from a woman aged 45-65 years who had recovered from COVID-19. The CDR3 runs from the conserved cysteine through the conserved F or W. Each record gives: J gene, clone size, D gene, V gene, CDR3 protein, CDR3 DNA. D genes are given only for firm matches. Some rows mark clone size as missing; the rest say once, few, many or name a class of expanded clone.

>TRBJ2-7|.|TRBD2|TRBV5-4
CASSPGLAGGAYEQYF
TGTGCCAGCAGCCCGGGACTAGCGGGGGGTGCCTACGAGCAGTACTTC
>TRBJ2-7|.|.|TRBV7-9
CASSRDKRGQYF
TGTGCCAGCAGCCGGGACAAGCGTGGGCAGTACTTC
>TRBJ1-6|.|.|TRBV2
CASRTTGSGFSPLHF
TGTGCCAGCAGGACGACAGGCTCCGGCTTTTCACCCCTCCACTTT
>TRBJ2-7|.|.|TRBV18
CASSPPTGLGEEQYF
TGTGCCAGCTCACCACCGACAGGCCTGGGGGAAGAGCAGTACTTC
>TRBJ2-7|.|TRBD2|TRBV9
CASSVAGGFDEQYF
TGTGCCAGCAGCGTAGCGGGAGGGTTTGACGAGCAGTACTTC
>TRBJ1-3|.|.|TRBV10-3
CAISISSDTIYF
TGTGCCATCAGTATTTCCTCGGACACCATATATTTT
>TRBJ2-7|.|TRBD1|TRBV15
CATSRDLGQGVGQYF
TGTGCCACCAGCAGAGATCTAGGACAGGGGGTGGGGCAGTACTTC
>TRBJ2-7|.|TRBD2|TRBV5-1
CASCFGRLDEQYF
TGCGCCAGCTGTTTCGGGAGGCTCGACGAGCAGTACTTC
>TRBJ1-2|.|TRBD1|TRBV3-1/TRBV3-2
CASSRTGDGYTF
TGTGCCAGCAGCCGGACAGGGGATGGCTACACCTTC
>TRBJ1-2|.|.|TRBV10-3
CAISDFNNYGYTF
TGTGCCATCAGTGATTTTAATAACTATGGCTACACCTTC
>TRBJ1-2|few|.|TRBV6-5
CASSPRGSANYGYTF
TGTGCCAGCAGCCCCCGGGGTTCGGCTAACTATGGCTACACCTTC
>TRBJ2-3|.|TRBD2|TRBV5-4
CASSLRAGEDTQYF
TGTGCCAGCAGCTTGAGAGCGGGGGAGGATACGCAGTATTTT
>TRBJ1-4|.|.|TRBV20-1
CSLLGEKLFF
TGCAGTCTCCTCGGGGAAAAACTGTTTTTT
>TRBJ1-2|.|.|TRBV7-2
CASSTRQEANYGYTF
TGTGCCAGCAGCACTCGACAGGAGGCCAACTATGGCTACACCTTC
>TRBJ1-4|few|TRBD1|TRBV11-2
CASSARDRGAEKLFF
TGTGCCAGCAGCGCTCGGGACAGGGGCGCTGAAAAACTGTTTTTT
>TRBJ2-3|.|.|TRBV2
CASRRLVLGTDTQYF
TGTGCCAGCAGGAGACTCGTCCTCGGCACAGATACGCAGTATTTT
>TRBJ1-2|.|TRBD1|TRBV7-2
CASSSGQGLGYTF
TGTGCCAGCAGCTCGGGACAGGGGCTCGGCTACACCTTC
>TRBJ2-1|.|TRBD1|TRBV10-3
CAISGQGAGEQFF
TGTGCCATCAGTGGCCAGGGGGCCGGCGAGCAGTTCTTC
>TRBJ2-7|.|TRBD2|TRBV11-2
CASSLGLAGAGEQYF
TGTGCCAGCAGCCTCGGACTAGCGGGAGCAGGCGAGCAGTACTTC
>TRBJ2-1|.|TRBD2|TRBV11-2
CASSPPRLAETYNEQFF
TGTGCCAGCAGCCCTCCCCGACTAGCGGAGACCTACAATGAGCAGTTCTTC
>TRBJ2-2|.|TRBD1|TRBV28
CASRYIQGASGELFF
TGTGCCAGCAGATACATACAGGGGGCTAGCGGGGAGCTGTTTTTT
>TRBJ2-1|few|.|TRBV7-9
CASRARQDGRNYNEQFF
TGTGCCAGCAGAGCCCGCCAGGACGGGAGAAATTACAATGAGCAGTTCTTC
>TRBJ1-4|.|.|TRBV29-1
CSVVTVTGEKLFF
TGCAGCGTTGTTACGGTCACGGGGGAAAAACTGTTTTTT
>TRBJ2-1|.|TRBD2|TRBV19
CASRTKRGLNNEQFF
TGTGCCAGTAGAACTAAGCGGGGGCTAAACAATGAGCAGTTCTTC
>TRBJ1-2|few|TRBD1|TRBV28
CASRDRGRGYGYTF
TGTGCCAGCAGGGACAGGGGGCGCGGCTATGGCTACACCTTC
>TRBJ1-1|.|.|TRBV10-3
CATRAGGHLNTEAFF
TGTGCCACTAGGGCCGGGGGGCACCTAAACACTGAAGCTTTCTTT
>TRBJ1-1|few|TRBD1|TRBV18
CASSPADRLNTEAFF
TGTGCCAGCTCACCAGCGGACAGGTTGAACACTGAAGCTTTCTTT
>TRBJ2-7|once|.|TRBV18
CASSPYQRHEKAYEQYF
TGTGCCAGCTCACCATACCAGCGGCATGAAAAAGCCTACGAGCAGTACTTC
>TRBJ2-3|.|.|TRBV30
CAWNRASTDTQYF
TGTGCCTGGAATCGAGCTAGCACAGATACGCAGTATTTT
>TRBJ2-3|.|TRBD1|TRBV19
CASSIFRGTGASTDTQYF
TGTGCCAGTAGTATTTTTCGGGGGACAGGAGCTAGCACAGATACGCAGTATTTT